One sample yielded the 21 T cell receptor beta chains listed below, sequenced in a study of CD8 T cells in ankylosing spondylitis. In TCRdb, the 5' RACE reads were re-called with MiXCR into one record per CDR3 protein. The sample records more than 250,000 distinct CDR3 sequences, 9.5% to 13% being singletons. Input material: blood, either unsorted or a sorted T cell fraction (not recorded which). Receptors originate from a female donor with ankylosing spondylitis or in good health (not recorded which).

Ten or more counts support this clonotype. V gene TRBV20-1 combines with J gene TRBJ2-7, with no clear D. Germline CDR1 reads DFQATT; CDR2 reads SNEGSKA (reference sequence). V lost 3 bases and J lost 0, with 9 bases in between. This CDR3 comprises 13 residues. The CDR3 spells CSASLPSSYEQYF. The CDR3 DNA reads TGCAGTGCTAGTCTTCCGAGCTCCTACGAGCAGTACTTC.

This clonotype was seen repeatedly, ten times or more. The chain employs TRBV20-1 and TRBJ2-3; D is perhaps TRBD2 (5 bases). Germline CDR1 is DFQATT and CDR2 is SNEGSKA (reference sequence). The CDR3 loop spans 13 amino acids. The V end was cut by 6 bases, the J end by 1 base, with 11 bases between. The CDR3 spells CSADGLGTDTQYF. CDR3 DNA: TGCAGTGCCGATGGACTGGGCACAGATACGCAGTATTTT.

This sequence joins TRBV7-8 and TRBJ2-1; TRBD1 matches 10 bases. Looked up from germline, CDR1 is SGHVS and CDR2 is FQNEAQ. The length of the CDR3 is 15 residues. After removal of 4 bases from V and 7 bases from J, the junction contained 7 bases not matched to a gene. CDR3 region: CASSSGQGPLNEQFF. CDR3 nucleotides: TGTGCCAGCAGCTCGGGACAGGGGCCCCTAAATGAGCAGTTCTTC. The full variable domain, rest sourced from reference TRBV7-8 and TRBJ2-1, is GAGVSQSPRYKVAKRGQDVALRCDPISGHVSLFWYQQALGQGPEFLTYFQNEAQLDKSGLPSDRFFAERPEGSVSTLKIQRTQQEDSAVYLCASSSGQGPLNEQFFGPGTRLTVL.

This clonotype was detected ten times or more. The chain combines TRBV2 with TRBJ1-1, with 10 bases matching TRBD1. Germline values: CDR1 SNHLY, CDR2 FYNNEI. With V trimmed by 5 bases and J by 4 bases, 7 bases remained unmatched. The CDR3 has 15 residues. Written as DNA, the CDR3 is TGTGCCAGCAGTCCCGGGACAGGGGCTCCCACTGAAGCTTTCTTT. Its translation is CASSPGTGAPTEAFF.

The V call is TRBV5-1, the J call TRBJ2-7, with TRBD2 matching over 8 bases. Per the germline V gene, CDR1 is SGHRS and CDR2 is YFSETQ. The CDR3 is made up of 13 amino acids. V lost 3 bases, J lost 4 bases, and 3 bases stayed unmatched. CDR3 DNA sequence: TGCGCCAGCAGCTCGCGGGAGGCTTACGAGCAGTACTTC. Translated, it gives CASSSREAYEQYF.

At least ten counts were recorded for this clonotype. The chain employs TRBV5-1 and TRBJ2-1; perhaps D is TRBD1 or TRBD2 (6 bases each). Germline V gene sequence: CDR1 SGHRS, CDR2 YFSETQ. V lost 2 bases to trimming and J lost 0 bases, with 15 bases between them. The CDR3 has 17 amino acids. The CDR3 DNA is TGCGCCAGCAGCTTTGGGGGGCCCTTGAGCTCCTACAATGAGCAGTTCTTC. Translating it yields CASSFGGPLSSYNEQFF. Using reference TRBV5-1 and TRBJ2-1 for the parts outside the CDR3, the full variable domain is KAGVTQTPRYLIKTRGQQVTLSCSPISGHRSVSWYQQTPGQGLQFLFEYFSETQRNKGNFPGRFSGRQFSNSRSEMNVSTLELGDSALYLCASSFGGPLSSYNEQFFGPGTRLTVL.

This clonotype turned up a few times. The chain joins TRBV11-2 to TRBJ1-4; D may be TRBD1 (5 bases). The V end was cut by 5 bases, the J end by 4 bases, with 14 bases between. The CDR3 covers 15 residues. The germline V gene has CDR1 SGHAT and CDR2 FQNNGV. CDR3 loop: CASSTSGTLNEKLFF. CDR3 sequence (DNA): TGTGCCAGCAGCACCTCCGGGACCCTTAATGAAAAACTGTTTTTT.

This clonotype was observed many times. V and J are TRBV20-1 and TRBJ1-5; no firm D call. The V gene's germline CDR1 is DFQATT and CDR2 SNEGSKA (reference sequence). Deletions cut 2 bases from V and 0 bases from J, with 17 bases between. This CDR3 is 17 amino acids long. This chain's CDR3 is CSARSTVTPLSNQPQHF. The DNA for the CDR3 is TGCAGTGCTAGATCAACAGTAACCCCACTTAGCAATCAGCCCCAGCATTTT.

This clonotype showed up many times. The chain uses TRBV7-9 and TRBJ2-1; D remains ambiguous. The CDR3 consists of 13 residues. V lost 2 bases, J lost 4 bases, and 6 bases lay in between. Looked up from germline, CDR1 is SEHNR and CDR2 is FQNEAQ (reference sequence). CDR3 protein: CASSLRVYNEQFF. CDR3 nucleotide sequence: TGTGCCAGCAGCTTACGGGTATACAATGAGCAGTTCTTC.

This clonotype occurred many times. The genes are TRBV20-1 and TRBJ2-3, with D maybe TRBD2 (7 bases). V dropped 6 bases and J dropped 4 bases, with 17 bases sitting between them. Germline V gives CDR1 DFQATT, CDR2 SNEGSKA (reference sequence). The CDR3 covers 14 residues. The CDR3 nucleotides read TGCAGTGCCACCCGAGGGGGGGAAGCAGATACGCAGTATTTT. Translation gives CSATRGGEADTQYF.

This clonotype came up a few times. V usage is TRBV11-2 and J usage is TRBJ2-5; 12 positions match TRBD2. J was trimmed by 2 bases and V by 0 bases; bases with no gene match: 7. Germline values: CDR1 SGHAT, CDR2 FQNNGV. This CDR3 is 18 amino acids long. CDR3 residues: CASSLEGVTSGSQETQYF. The DNA of the CDR3 is TGTGCCAGCAGCTTAGAAGGTGTGACTAGCGGGAGTCAAGAGACCCAGTACTTC.

The chain joins TRBV20-1 to TRBJ1-2, with D unclear. The CDR3 has 12 amino acids. CDR1 is DFQATT, CDR2 SNEGSKA, per germline (reference sequence). The germline V and J ends were trimmed by 3 bases and 8 bases, with 13 bases remaining between them. The DNA for the CDR3 is TGCAGTGCTAGGGAGGTACTCGGGGGCTACACCTTC. Translation: CSAREVLGGYTF.

The chain is built from TRBV7-8 and TRBJ1-6; D unresolved. The CDR3 is 17 residues long. Trimming pared 5 bases from V and 0 bases from J, leaving 14 bases between. Germline CDR1 is SGHVS and CDR2 is FQNEAQ. The CDR3 here is CASSPRPRSSYNSPLHF. CDR3 sequence (DNA): TGTGCCAGCAGCCCCCGGCCCAGGAGCTCCTATAATTCACCCCTCCACTTT.

This chain links TRBV7-9 with TRBJ2-1; 10 bases are shared with TRBD2. This CDR3 has 15 amino acids. The J segment lost 6 bases and the V segment lost 5 bases, leaving 7 bases of the junction unmatched. Germline V gene sequence: CDR1 SEHNR, CDR2 FQNEAQ (reference sequence). In nucleotides, the CDR3 is TGTGCCAGCAGCACGAGCGGGAGGGGCTCCAATGAGCAGTTCTTC. Protein sequence: CASSTSGRGSNEQFF.

This clonotype has a count of ten or more. The chain combines TRBV10-3 with TRBJ2-1, with 9 bases lining up with TRBD1. This CDR3 contains 15 residues. The J segment lost 7 bases and the V segment lost 6 bases, leaving 10 bases of the junction unmatched. CDR1 and CDR2 (germline): ENHRY, SYGVKD. The CDR3 DNA reads TGTGCCATCAGAGAGGACAGGGGTTTGGGGAATGAGCAGTTCTTC. Its protein product is CAIREDRGLGNEQFF.

This clonotype was detected many times. V usage is TRBV12-3 or TRBV12-4 and J usage is TRBJ2-3; D call uncertain. This CDR3 contains 13 residues. V lost 4 bases and J 2 bases, leaving 7 bases between the germline ends. The CDR3 loop reads CASSSTNTDTQYF. The CDR3 nucleotides are TGTGCCAGCAGTTCCACCAACACAGATACGCAGTATTTT.

This clonotype was seen ten or more times. The chain links TRBV5-1 to TRBJ2-1; 8 bases agree with TRBD1. Germline CDR1 and CDR2: SGHRS and YFSETQ. The CDR3 loop spans 15 amino acids. V shed 4 bases and J 2 bases; nucleotides not matched to a gene: 5. The CDR3 DNA reads as TGCGCCAGCAGCACTGACAGGGGCCCCTACAATGAGCAGTTCTTC. Translated, it gives CASSTDRGPYNEQFF.

The table lists this clonotype with many counts. The V call is TRBV4-2, the J call TRBJ1-2; maybe TRBD1 (6 bases). V was cut by 0 bases and J by 1 base, with 12 bases left in between. The CDR3 is 16 residues long. CDR1 is LGHNA, CDR2 YNFKEQ, per germline. As DNA, the CDR3 is TGTGCCAGCAGCCAAGATAGGGGGGCAGATAACTATGGCTACACCTTC. It yields the protein CASSQDRGADNYGYTF.

Regarding this clonotype: A read error may be the cause here, since a much bigger clone is one base away. This chain uses TRBV18 with TRBJ2-7; TRBD1 is a possible D gene (6 bases). Deletions cut 6 bases from V and 2 bases from J, with 20 bases between. CDR3 length: 16 residues. CDR1 KGHSH and CDR2 LQKENI come from the germline V gene. The CDR3 DNA follows: TGTGCCAGCTCTTCGGACCCGACAGGCAAAACCTACGAGCAGTACTTC. Translating it yields CASSSDPTGKTYEQYF. Together with reference TRBV18 and TRBJ2-7, the CDR3 gives the full variable domain: NAGVMQNPRHLVRRRGQEARLRCSPMKGHSHVYWYRQLPEEGLKFMVYLQKENIIDESGMPKERFSAEFPKEGPSILRIQQVVRGDSAAYFCASSSDPTGKTYEQYFGPGTRLTVT.

Only a few counts were recorded for this clonotype. The V and J genes are TRBV12-3 or TRBV12-4 and TRBJ1-3; D perhaps matches TRBD1 (6 bases). The CDR3 length is 16 residues. The V end lost 5 bases, the J end lost 0 bases, and 14 bases lay between the germline ends. For the CDR3, the DNA is TGTGCCAGCAGTCTATCAGGGGCAGTCTCTGGAAACACCATATATTTT. This sequence encodes CASSLSGAVSGNTIYF.

This sequence joins TRBV5-6 and TRBJ2-2; tentatively, D is TRBD2 (5 bases). V lost 4 bases and J lost 4, with 8 bases in between. Per the germline V gene, CDR1 is SGHDT and CDR2 is YYEEEE. The CDR3 is 13 residues long. This chain's CDR3 is CASSGGITGELFF. The CDR3, as DNA: TGTGCCAGCAGCGGAGGAATCACCGGGGAGCTGTTTTTT. Complete variable domain (other parts from reference TRBV5-6 and TRBJ2-2): DAGVTQSPTHLIKTRGQQVTLRCSPKSGHDTVSWYQQALGQGPQFIFQYYEEEERQRGNFPDRFSGHQFPNYSSELNVNALLLGDSALYLCASSGGITGELFFGEGSRLTVL.